This TCR beta chain was recovered during a study of human T cells and chemical hapten exposure. About the research overall: The study traced per-sample TCR yield variation mainly to small differences in pooled library volumes. Overall study results and limits: Those TCRs sitting above 1 in 1000 frequency stayed the same with DPC sensitization.

Each cDNA molecule in the library carried unique molecular identifiers. TCRdb processed the RACE reads anew with MiXCR; each CDR3 protein has one entry. This table has 60,000 to 80,000 distinct CDR3 sequences, approximately 6.1% appearing once. The CDR3 contains 13 residues. The V and J ends lost 3 bases and 8 bases, in that order; junction bases with no gene match: 5. Germline V gene sequence: CDR1 MDHEN, CDR2 SYDVKM. Time point of the sample: healthy volunteer bleed at 6 weeks. It was from unfractionated whole blood that total RNA was extracted. This clonotype occurred a few times. Its antigen remains unknown.

Sequenced sample: whole blood. V is TRBV28 and J is TRBJ1-1, with TRBD1 matching over 8 bases. The TCR comes from a female donor in good health. Some clones in this sample may be carry-over from other donors' samples. The CDR3 region is CASSFPGGAEAFF. As DNA, the CDR3 is TGTGCCAGCAGTTTCCCAGGGGGCGCGGAAGCTTTCTTT.